This TCR beta chain was documented in a study of blood T cells in healthy people across ages. A second PCR of about 7 to 12 cycles used a sample-barcoded 5' primer and a J-beta primer mix. CDR3-containing paired-end reads numbered at least 2.5 million in each sample. TCRdb recomputed calls from the 5' RACE reads with MiXCR, one row per CDR3 protein. The sample records approximately 760,000 distinct CDR3 sequences, around 25% being singletons. Total RNA was isolated from each sample in quantities of at least 6 micrograms. Trimming removed 6 bases from V and 0 bases from J, with 6 bases in between. The CDR3 has 14 amino acids. Germline V CDR1 and CDR2: SNHLY, FYNNEI. This clonotype was detected ten times or more. The data also belong to a second study, concerning T cells of mothers and their children. This second report adds: The authors added sample barcodes and 2-4 random nucleotides using the M1S primer of the second PCR. When mothers and children were related, their normalized repertoire overlap, which was always slightly higher, did not differ significantly from that of unrelated pairs.

This clonotype was obtained from a boy between 10 and 17 years old in good health. The V gene is TRBV2, the J gene TRBJ2-6; perhaps TRBD2 as D (5 bases). The sample consisted of blood. The CDR3 sequence is CASRGSSGANVLTF. CDR3 in DNA: TGTGCCAGCAGGGGGAGCTCTGGGGCCAACGTCCTGACTTTC.